The present T cell receptor beta chain was sequenced within a study of T cell responses to AZD1222 COVID-19 vaccine (dated by TCRdb to the early 2020s). For context, the study as a whole: Because spike-specific TCR depth and breadth did not differ between the two schedules, AZD1222 recipients who got a second dose at roughly 4 weeks were pooled with those who got a second dose at roughly 12 weeks. Trial participants were enrolled by age into subgroups of 18-55, 56-69 and 70-plus years, and roughly 150, 30 and 60 TCR-sequenced participants, respectively, were included in these subgroups. TCR sequencing covered fewer than 250 trial participants: approximately 200 given two doses of AZD1222 and 26 given two doses of MenACWY control vaccine. General conclusions and limits of the study: A significant rise in spike-specific TCR breadth and depth was observed after two AZD1222 doses relative to day 0 and relative to MenACWY recipients. The vaccine-associated CD4 TCRs covered the entire spike protein, and the dominant responses fell in regions 160-218 and 743-854. Nearly half of unique spike-specific TCRs reportedly recognized epitopes outside regions mutated in the B.1.351 and B.1.1.7 variants. Participants were mostly white British, with more females than males. The authors suggested clonal diversity may have been underestimated. Conclusions about previously exposed vaccinees are limited, since just six or seven AZD1222 recipients were seropositive for SARS-CoV-2 at baseline. No day 14 peak-response samples were available, so repertoires were characterized only after the peak T cell response. In the small 56-69-year group, the increase in depth fell short of significance, most likely because of low power.

Comment on this clone: The antigen it recognizes is unknown. Within one base of it there is no much larger clone, and no base qualities were kept.

The CDR3 regions of human TCRbeta chains were subjected to immunosequencing. In the source study's methods: Repertoire TCRs were matched against a reference library of SARS-CoV-2-specific TCRs generated with the MIRA antigen-specificity platform. Breadth was defined as the fraction of unique TCRs that were SARS-CoV-2-associated. Depth was defined as the fraction of total T cells that were SARS-CoV-2-associated. Each spike-specific TCR was assigned to its reactive spike region and to a CD4 or CD8 class using the MIRA data. Log10-transformed breadth and depth values were compared by one-way ANOVA with Sidak's multiple comparisons tests. This immuneACCESS table, as held by TCRdb, lists in-frame sequences with V and J called but not all clones. Of the missing ones, under half trace to an unresolved V gene in checked studies; the others have no known cause. D and trimming come from the DNA, and the V and J calls and clone size come from that table. This sample has 100,000 to 150,000 clones in its table, and over 75% of those were observed once. The ten largest clones represent less than 11% of the sample.

The CDR3 runs 17 amino acids, cysteine and phenylalanine included. Only CDR3 DNA is held: 51 bases, read in frame from base 1. V is pruned by 5 bases and J by 0 bases, leaving 9 bases of the junction without a gene match. From a lookup of the germline V gene (reference sequence), CDR1 and CDR2 are MNHNY and SVGAGI. Explained via the paper, the time point label denotes: baseline before first vaccination. The vaccinee samples were drawn from two UK trials, COV001 and COV002, one of which was a single-blind randomized controlled phase 2/3 trial testing AZD1222 (ChAdOx1 nCoV-19) in healthy adults. For TCRbeta chain sequencing, PBMC samples from trial participants were taken at day 0 and at day 28 after the second dose.

This TCR was sampled from an adult in good health. The receptor chain draws on TRBV6-6 and TRBJ1-3; 8 bases in the middle match TRBD1. The starting material was peripheral blood, obtained on day 0 of AZD1222 vaccination. CDR3 reads: CASSRLQGDHSGNTIYF. The sequenced DNA is TGTGCCAGCAGTCGGCTACAGGGGGATCACTCTGGAAACACCATATATTTT.